Listed here is a single T cell receptor (beta chain). What it binds is not known. These data are taken from a study of Ad26.COV2.S vaccination and SARS-CoV-2 variants. Study-wide findings and caveats: Vaccine and placebo recipients had comparable breadth of non-spike TCRs. Among vaccine recipients, spike-specific TCR breadth exceeded that of placebo recipients.

Documented treatment: about 20 received Ad26.COV2.S at low or high dose, single or two shots; about 5 received placebo; per-sample allocation not given. Sampling happened 63 days after the first vaccine or placebo injection. Germline CDR1 ENHRY, CDR2 SYGVKD. The CDR3 spans 13 residues. V was trimmed by 0 bases and J by 4 bases, leaving 6 bases between them. Some clones are missing from TCRdb's copy, which holds only in-frame ones; the method was immunoSEQ multiplex PCR. The sample has hundreds of thousands of clones; roughly 84% are singletons. The receptor was isolated from a person between 18 and 65 years old who received the Ad26.COV2.S COVID-19 vaccine or a placebo. The genes are TRBV10-3 and TRBJ1-1; D is undetermined. This specimen consisted of peripheral blood, obtained in a trial of Ad26.COV2.S vaccine versus placebo. The DNA of the CDR3 is TGTGCCATCAGTGAGTCGGTGGGCACTGAAGCTTTCTTT. Translated, it gives CAISESVGTEAFF.